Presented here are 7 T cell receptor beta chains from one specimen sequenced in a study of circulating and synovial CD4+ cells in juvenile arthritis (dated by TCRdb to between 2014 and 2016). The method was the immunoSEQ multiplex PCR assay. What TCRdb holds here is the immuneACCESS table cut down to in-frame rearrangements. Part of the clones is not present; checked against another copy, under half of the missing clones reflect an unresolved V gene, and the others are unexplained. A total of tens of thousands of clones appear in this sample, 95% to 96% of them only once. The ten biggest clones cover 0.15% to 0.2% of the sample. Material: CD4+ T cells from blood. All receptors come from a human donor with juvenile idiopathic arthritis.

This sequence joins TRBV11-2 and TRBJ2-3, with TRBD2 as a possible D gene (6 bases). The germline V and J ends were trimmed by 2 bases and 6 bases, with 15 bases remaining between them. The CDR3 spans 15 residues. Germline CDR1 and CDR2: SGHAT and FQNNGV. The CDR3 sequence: CASSLISVGGDTQYF. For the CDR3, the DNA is TGTGCCAGCAGCTTAATTTCCGTAGGAGGGGATACGCAGTATTTT.

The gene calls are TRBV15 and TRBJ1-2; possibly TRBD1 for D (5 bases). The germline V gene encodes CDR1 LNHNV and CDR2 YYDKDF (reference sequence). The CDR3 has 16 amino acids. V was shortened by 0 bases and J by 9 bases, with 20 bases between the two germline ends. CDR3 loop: CATSRDLDGTFKSYTF. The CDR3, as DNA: TGTGCCACCAGCAGAGATTTGGACGGGACTTTTAAAAGCTACACCTTC. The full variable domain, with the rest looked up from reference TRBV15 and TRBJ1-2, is DAMVIQNPRYQVTQFGKPVTLSCSQTLNHNVMYWYQQKSSQAPKLLFHYYDKDFNNEADTPDNFQSRRPNTSFCFLDIRSPGLGDTAMYLCATSRDLDGTFKSYTFGSGTRLTVV.

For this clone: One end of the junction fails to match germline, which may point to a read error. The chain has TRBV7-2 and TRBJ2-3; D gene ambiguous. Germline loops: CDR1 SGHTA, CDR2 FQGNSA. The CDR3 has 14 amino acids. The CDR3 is CASSLVSSTDTQYF. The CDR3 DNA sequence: TGTGCCAGCAGCTTAGTCTCGAGCACGGATACGCAGTATTTT.

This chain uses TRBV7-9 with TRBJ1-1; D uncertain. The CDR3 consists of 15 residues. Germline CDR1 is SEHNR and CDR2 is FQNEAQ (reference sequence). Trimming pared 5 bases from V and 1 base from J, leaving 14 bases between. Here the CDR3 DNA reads TGTGCCAGCAGCCCCGAGGTGGTGTGGAACACTGAAGCTTTCTTT. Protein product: CASSPEVVWNTEAFF.

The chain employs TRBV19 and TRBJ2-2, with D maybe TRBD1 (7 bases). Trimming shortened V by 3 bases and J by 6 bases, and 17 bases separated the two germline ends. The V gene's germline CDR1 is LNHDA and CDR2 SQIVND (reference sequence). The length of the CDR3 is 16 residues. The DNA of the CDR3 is TGTGCCAGTAGTATCAAATCGGCAGGGGGGTCCGGGGAGCTGTTTTTT. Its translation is CASSIKSAGGSGELFF.

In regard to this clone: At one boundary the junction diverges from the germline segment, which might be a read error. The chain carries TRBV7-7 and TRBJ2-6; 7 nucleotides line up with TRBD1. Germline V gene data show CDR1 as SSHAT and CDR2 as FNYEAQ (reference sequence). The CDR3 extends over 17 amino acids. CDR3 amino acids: CASSNRTGRLGANVLTF. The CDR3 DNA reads TGTGCTAGCAGCAACCGGACAGGACGGCTAGGGGCCAACGTCCTGACTTTC.

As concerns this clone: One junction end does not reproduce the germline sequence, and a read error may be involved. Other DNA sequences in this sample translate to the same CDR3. CDR3 bases: TGTGCCAGCAGTGGGACAGGTTATAATTCCCCCCTCCACTTT. Its translation: CASSGTGYNSPLHF. The V call is TRBV6-6, the J call TRBJ1-6; 8 bases are a match to TRBD1. Germline V lookup: CDR1 MNHNY, CDR2 SVGAGI (reference sequence). This CDR3 contains 14 residues.